The next 14 T cell receptor beta chains were all read from a single sample in a study of shared clonotypes between healthy human individuals. Sequencing was performed with immunoSEQ multiplex PCR; in TCRdb, only in-frame clones are kept and a portion is missing. Of more than 2,000,000 clones listed, 85% to 95% are singletons. Sequenced input: naive CD4+ T cells sorted from blood. Subset defined: CD45RA+ positively selected. Receptors originate from a man younger than 30 in good health.

V and J are TRBV19 and TRBJ2-3; possibly TRBD2 for D (6 bases). From germline, CDR1 is LNHDA and CDR2 SQIVND (reference sequence). Trimming took off 11 bases at V and 4 bases at J, with 16 bases between the two ends. The CDR3 covers 13 residues. CDR3 sequence: CASTSGVSDTQYF. CDR3 DNA sequence: TGTGCCTCGACCTCGGGGGTCTCAGATACGCAGTATTTT.

The chain couples TRBV6-4 to TRBJ1-4; 7 bases match TRBD1. Germline-derived CDR1 and CDR2 are MRHNA and SNTAGT. This CDR3 region has 15 residues. V trimming: 4 bases; J trimming: 13 bases; junction bases outside the gene matches: 15. CDR3 region: CASSVQGVRACGLFF. The CDR3 DNA follows: TGTGCCAGCAGTGTCCAGGGGGTCCGTGCCTGCGGACTGTTTTTT.

This clone showed up just a few times. The V and J genes are TRBV7-9 and TRBJ2-1, with TRBD2 as a possible D gene (6 bases). CDR3 length: 15 amino acids. The V end was cut by 4 bases, the J end by 3 bases, with 13 bases between. Germline CDR1 SEHNR, CDR2 FQNEAQ (reference sequence). The CDR3 protein is CASSSAVGGYNEQFF. The CDR3 DNA sequence: TGTGCCAGCAGCTCGGCCGTGGGGGGCTACAATGAGCAGTTCTTC.

The chain has TRBV11-2 and TRBJ2-7; D perhaps matches TRBD2 (6 bases). The CDR3 extends over 14 amino acids. The V gene lost 0 bases and the J gene lost 4 bases, with 10 bases spanning the gap. Looked up from germline, CDR1 is SGHAT and CDR2 is FQNNGV. CDR3 protein: CASSLEVLAYEQYF. CDR3 coding DNA: TGTGCCAGCAGCTTAGAGGTGCTAGCGTACGAGCAGTACTTC.

The rearrangement links TRBV6-1 to TRBJ2-3; D remains unclear. CDR1 is MNHNS and CDR2 is SASEGT in the germline V gene. CDR3 length: 15 amino acids. V was shortened by 1 base and J by 0 bases, with 8 bases between the two germline ends. The CDR3 protein is CASSEDGSSTDTQYF. The CDR3 DNA reads TGTGCCAGCAGTGAAGACGGCAGTAGCACAGATACGCAGTATTTT.

CDR3 in amino acids: CASSPPPWGEDNYGYTF. The CDR3 coding sequence is TGTGCCAGCTCACCACCGCCGTGGGGCGAAGATAACTATGGCTACACCTTC. This rearrangement joins TRBV18 to TRBJ1-2; D is possibly TRBD1 (5 bases). The ends were cut back, 0 bases at V and 1 base at J, with 15 bases in the middle. Germline V lookup: CDR1 KGHSH, CDR2 LQKENI. The CDR3 runs to 17 residues.

This chain links TRBV9 with TRBJ2-3; 10 bases match TRBD2. The CDR3 extends over 16 amino acids. Germline CDR1 reads SGDLS; CDR2 reads YYNGEE. Losses at the gene ends were 3 bases for V and 2 bases for J; bases not matched to a gene: 6. The CDR3: CASSGGTSAPTDTQYF. The CDR3 DNA follows: TGTGCCAGCAGCGGCGGGACTAGCGCCCCCACAGATACGCAGTATTTT.

This rearrangement joins TRBV19 to TRBJ2-4; D call uncertain. Germline V gene sequence: CDR1 LNHDA, CDR2 SQIVND (reference sequence). The V and J ends lost 9 bases and 0 bases respectively, with 15 bases between them. The CDR3 covers 15 residues. Here the CDR3 DNA reads TGTGCCAGCCATTCCCCGGGTATAGCCAAAAACATTCAGTACTTC. It is translated as CASHSPGIAKNIQYF.

The chain combines TRBV27 with TRBJ2-7; D unclear. Germline CDR1 and CDR2: MNHEY and SMNVEV (reference sequence). V was pared by 5 bases and J by 2 bases, with 10 bases between. The CDR3 loop spans 13 amino acids. CDR3 DNA: TGTGCCAGCAGTGCGCGACCTACCTACGAGCAGTACTTC. Translating gives CASSARPTYEQYF.

As DNA, the CDR3 is TGTGCCAGCAGTTTACCGGGGTTAGAGCAGTTCTTC. It specifies CASSLPGLEQFF. The chain is built from TRBV28 and TRBJ2-1, with D possibly matching TRBD2 (5 bases). The V end lost 2 bases, the J end lost 10 bases, and 9 bases lay between the germline ends. The CDR3 spans 12 residues. The germline CDR1 and CDR2 sequences are MDHEN and SYDVKM.

In regard to this clone: This CDR3 is also generated by other DNA sequences in the sample. The J gene is TRBJ2-3, the V gene TRBV5-1; D not resolved. CDR3 length equals 13 residues. The germline V gene encodes CDR1 SGHRS and CDR2 YFSETQ. Trimming took off 5 bases at V and 1 base at J, with 8 bases between the two ends. The CDR3 protein is CASRGIGTDTQYF. The DNA for the CDR3 is TGCGCCAGCAGGGGCATTGGCACAGATACGCAGTATTTT.

There are a few counts of this clone. The V and J genes are TRBV10-1 and TRBJ1-6; D uncertain. Germline V gene lookup returns CDR1 WNHNN and CDR2 SYGVQD (reference sequence). The CDR3 runs to 13 residues. The V gene lost 2 bases and the J gene lost 10 bases, with 9 bases spanning the gap. In nucleotides, the CDR3 is TGCGCCAGCAGTGAGCGTTCGGGGTCACCCCTCCACTTT. The encoded protein is CASSERSGSPLHF.

The chain carries TRBV19 and TRBJ2-3, with a weak D call TRBD2 (6 bases). Deletions cut 8 bases from V and 0 bases from J, with 12 bases between. This CDR3 is built from 14 residues. The germline CDR1 and CDR2 sequences are LNHDA and SQIVND (reference sequence). This chain's CDR3 is CASCRTTSTDTQYF. The CDR3 nucleotides are TGTGCCAGTTGCCGGACTACTAGCACAGATACGCAGTATTTT.

This chain links TRBV6-5 with TRBJ2-3; no reliable D call. Trimming took 10 bases from V and 6 from J, leaving 14 bases between them. From germline, CDR1 is MNHEY and CDR2 SVGAGI. CDR3 length: 12 residues. In nucleotides, the CDR3 is TGTGCCACGGCGGCACGGGCGGATACGCAGTATTTT. Its protein is CATAARADTQYF.